This T cell receptor (beta chain) was identified in a study of T cell responses to AZD1222 COVID-19 vaccine. Study-wide results and caveats: With two AZD1222 doses given, Spike-specific TCR breadth and depth both rose. White British people made up most donors, females outnumbered males, and clonal diversity was possibly underestimated.

Remarks on this clone: Its specificity is unknown.

Second doses were pooled across both intervals (about 4 or about 12 weeks). Only in-frame clones appear in the TCRdb table, and some are missing; sequencing was by immunoSEQ multiplex PCR. The data hold about 100,000 clones, with just over 90% observed a single time. The sequences come from peripheral blood, collected 28 days after the second AZD1222 dose. The TCR originated in an adult who received the AZD1222 COVID-19 vaccine.

CDR3 in amino acids: CASSYPSVGGETQYF. The CDR3 coding sequence is TGTGCCAGCAGTTACCCCTCCGTCGGAGGAGAGACCCAGTACTTC. This chain connects TRBV6-5 to TRBJ2-5; tentatively, D is TRBD2 (5 bases). CDR3 length: 15 residues. V gave up 2 bases and J gave up 4 bases, with 14 bases separating them. CDR1 and CDR2 from the germline V gene are MNHEY and SVGAGI.